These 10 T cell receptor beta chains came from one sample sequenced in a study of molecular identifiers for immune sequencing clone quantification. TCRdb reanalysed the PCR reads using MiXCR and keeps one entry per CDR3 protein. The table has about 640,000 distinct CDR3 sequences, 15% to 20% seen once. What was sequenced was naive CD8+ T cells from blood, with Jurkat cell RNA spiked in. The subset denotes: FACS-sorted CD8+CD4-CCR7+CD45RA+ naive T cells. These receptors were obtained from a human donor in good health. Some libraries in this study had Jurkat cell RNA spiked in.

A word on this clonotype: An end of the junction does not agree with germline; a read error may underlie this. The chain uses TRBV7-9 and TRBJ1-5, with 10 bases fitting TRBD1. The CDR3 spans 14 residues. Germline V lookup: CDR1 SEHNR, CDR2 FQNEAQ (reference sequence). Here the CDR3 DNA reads TGTGCCAACAGCGGGACAGGGGAGGGCCAGCCTCAGCATTTT. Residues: CANSGTGEGQPQHF. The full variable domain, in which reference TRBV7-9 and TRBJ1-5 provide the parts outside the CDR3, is DTGVSQNPRHKITKRGQNVTFRCDPISEHNRLYWYRQTLGQGPEFLTYFQNEAQLEKSRLLSDRFSAERPKGSFSTLEIQRTEQGDSAMYLCANSGTGEGQPQHFGDGTRLSIL.

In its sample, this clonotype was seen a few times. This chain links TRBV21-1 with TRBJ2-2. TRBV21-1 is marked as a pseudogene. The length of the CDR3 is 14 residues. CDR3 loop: CASSKSTNTGELFF. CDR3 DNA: TGTGCCAGCAGCAAAAGCACCAACACCGGGGAGCTGTTTTTT.

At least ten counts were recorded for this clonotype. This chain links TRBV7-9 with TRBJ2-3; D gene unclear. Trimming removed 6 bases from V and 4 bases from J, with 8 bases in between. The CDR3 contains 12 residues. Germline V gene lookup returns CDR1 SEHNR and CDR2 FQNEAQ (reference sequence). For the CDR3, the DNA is TGTGCCAGCAGTACCTATTCAGATACGCAGTATTTT. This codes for CASSTYSDTQYF.

CDR3: CASSQDEQGAYEQYF. The CDR3 DNA follows: TGCGCCAGCAGCCAAGATGAACAGGGGGCCTACGAGCAGTACTTC. The gene calls are TRBV4-3 and TRBJ2-7; 8 bases map to TRBD1. With V trimmed by 0 bases and J by 2 bases, 3 bases remained unmatched. This CDR3 is 15 amino acids long. The V gene's germline CDR1 is LGHNA and CDR2 YSLEER.

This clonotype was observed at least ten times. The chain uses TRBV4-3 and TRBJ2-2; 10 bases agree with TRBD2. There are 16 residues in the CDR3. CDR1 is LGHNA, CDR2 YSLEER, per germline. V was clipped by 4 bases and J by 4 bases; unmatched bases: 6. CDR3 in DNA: TGCGCCAGCAGCCTTCAAAGCGGGGGGGCCACCGGGGAGCTGTTTTTT. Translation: CASSLQSGGATGELFF.

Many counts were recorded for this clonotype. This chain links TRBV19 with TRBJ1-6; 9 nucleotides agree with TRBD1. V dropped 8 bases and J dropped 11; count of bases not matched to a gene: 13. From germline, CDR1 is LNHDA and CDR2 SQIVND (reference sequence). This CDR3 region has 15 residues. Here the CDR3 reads CASDRTGAGWTPLHF. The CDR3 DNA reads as TGTGCCAGTGACCGGACAGGGGCAGGTTGGACACCCCTCCACTTT.

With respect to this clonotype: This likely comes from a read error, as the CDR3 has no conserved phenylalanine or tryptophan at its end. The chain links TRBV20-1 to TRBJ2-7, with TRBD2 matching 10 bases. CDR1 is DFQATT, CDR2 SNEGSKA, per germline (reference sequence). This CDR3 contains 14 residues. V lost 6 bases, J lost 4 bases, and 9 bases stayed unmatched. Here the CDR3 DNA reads TGCAGTGCGGACCAGCGGGAGGGTAGGTACGAGCAGTACTCC. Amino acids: CSADQREGRYEQYS.

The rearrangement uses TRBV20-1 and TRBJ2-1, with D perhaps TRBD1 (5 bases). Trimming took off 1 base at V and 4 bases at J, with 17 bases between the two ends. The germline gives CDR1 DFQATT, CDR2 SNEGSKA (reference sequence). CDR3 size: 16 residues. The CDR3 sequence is CSARGTPPDSYNEQFF. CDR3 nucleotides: TGCAGTGCTAGAGGCACCCCCCCCGACAGTTACAATGAGCAGTTCTTC.

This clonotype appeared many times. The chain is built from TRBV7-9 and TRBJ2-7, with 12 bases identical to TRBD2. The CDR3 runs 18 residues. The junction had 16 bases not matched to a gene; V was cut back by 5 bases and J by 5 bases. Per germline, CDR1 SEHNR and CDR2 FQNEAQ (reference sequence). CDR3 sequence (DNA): TGTGCCAGCAGCCCCCGGACTAGCGGGATGCTCCTTTCGGACGAGCAGTACTTC. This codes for CASSPRTSGMLLSDEQYF.

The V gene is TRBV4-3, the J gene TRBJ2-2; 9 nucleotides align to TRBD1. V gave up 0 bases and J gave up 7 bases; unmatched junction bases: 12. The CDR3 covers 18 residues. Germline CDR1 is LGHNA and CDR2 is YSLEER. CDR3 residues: CASSQDTGTGFRNGELFF. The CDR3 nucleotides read TGCGCCAGCAGCCAAGACACCGGGACAGGGTTCCGGAACGGGGAGCTGTTTTTT.